This is a list of T cell receptor beta chains from one sample in a study of shared clonotypes between healthy human individuals. Some clones are missing from TCRdb's copy, which holds only in-frame ones; the method was immunoSEQ multiplex PCR. Of hundreds of thousands of clones in the sample, over 90% were seen once. Material: naive CD8+ T cells sorted from blood. The receptors were sampled from a man in his thirties or forties in good health. Each CDR3 is given with its conserved first and last residue.

TRBV7-9 | CASSSSGSETQYF
TRBV19 | CASSSGQGTSYNEQFF
TRBV9 | CASSTGLTTNEKLFF
TRBV4-1 | CASSQSRGSNQPQHF
TRBV28 | CASSPLAGTSYNEQFF
TRBV19 | CASTQTPRGDYEQYF
TRBV4-1 | CASSLDHRAGMNTEAFF
TRBV4-1 | CASSPIDSVGTAINEKLFF
TRBV27 | CASSSGGPYEQYF
TRBV6-1 | CASSDTDRTRTF
TRBV18 | CASSPPSTDTQYF
TRBV15 | CATRRVYEQYF
TRBV25-1 | CASSPFGAYEQYF
TRBV9 | CASSSRGRLGPTEAFF
TRBV29-1 | CSVIEGNSYEQYF
TRBV29-1 | CSVEDLMTPGESQYF
TRBV28 | CASRHDTGELFF
TRBV7-3 | CASRRDTSGYNEQFF
TRBV5-5 | CASRADRGLNTEAFF
TRBV7-9 | CASTEPGGANEKLFF
TRBV7-9 | CASSFSLADEQYF
TRBV6-1 | CASSEPGQFEVNEQFF
TRBV21-1 | CASSGRRDRGAKVGTDTQYF
TRBV7-9 | CASSLGQGDDEQFF
TRBV5-5 | CASSQTSGSSYEQYF
TRBV6-1 | CASSVWDSSYEQYF
TRBV5-1 | CASSALGPSGGKLFF
TRBV4-1 | CASSQEWDSSYEQYF
TRBV6-1 | CASSARDRGRRDSGELFF
TRBV5-8 | CASSLLGLGSTGELFF
TRBV14 | CASSHSGTPKYEQYF
TRBV5-1 | CASSLHRQNTGELFF
TRBV4-1 | CASSQLGLAGGRRETQYF
TRBV9 | CASSVDPGGNEQFF
TRBV2 | CASKAGGAEYGYTF
TRBV29-1 | CSVEGEGGRWYEQYF
TRBV19 | CASSIGAGSPYEQYF
TRBV5-6 | CASSLGTGVNQPQHF
TRBV4-1 | CASSQGLANTGELFF
TRBV6-5 | CASLSFYGSTDTQYF
TRBV9 | CASSLGQSSSYEQYF
TRBV28 | CASSLVWGRSTDTQYF
TRBV5-5 | CASSLAGLAKLNEQFF
TRBV12-5 | CASGYVPGQGGGSYEQYF
TRBV6-6 | CASSAASVDEQFF
TRBV7-9 | CASSLVDRRRLPETQYF
TRBV10-2 | CASSDTSGRVTGELFF
TRBV5-1 | CASSYSGTDTQYF
TRBV12-5 | CASGLEGAGRLPDTQYF
TRBV28 | CASSPEGGLQETQYF
TRBV2 | CASSQAGLAGGPGNNEQFF
TRBV11-2 | CASSLGPTGGDTQYF
TRBV10-2 | CASKLRAGAETQYF
TRBV27 | CASSRGPSEQFF
TRBV28 | CASPGFYDEQYF
TRBV7-2 | CASSLGLLAGEKTYEQYF